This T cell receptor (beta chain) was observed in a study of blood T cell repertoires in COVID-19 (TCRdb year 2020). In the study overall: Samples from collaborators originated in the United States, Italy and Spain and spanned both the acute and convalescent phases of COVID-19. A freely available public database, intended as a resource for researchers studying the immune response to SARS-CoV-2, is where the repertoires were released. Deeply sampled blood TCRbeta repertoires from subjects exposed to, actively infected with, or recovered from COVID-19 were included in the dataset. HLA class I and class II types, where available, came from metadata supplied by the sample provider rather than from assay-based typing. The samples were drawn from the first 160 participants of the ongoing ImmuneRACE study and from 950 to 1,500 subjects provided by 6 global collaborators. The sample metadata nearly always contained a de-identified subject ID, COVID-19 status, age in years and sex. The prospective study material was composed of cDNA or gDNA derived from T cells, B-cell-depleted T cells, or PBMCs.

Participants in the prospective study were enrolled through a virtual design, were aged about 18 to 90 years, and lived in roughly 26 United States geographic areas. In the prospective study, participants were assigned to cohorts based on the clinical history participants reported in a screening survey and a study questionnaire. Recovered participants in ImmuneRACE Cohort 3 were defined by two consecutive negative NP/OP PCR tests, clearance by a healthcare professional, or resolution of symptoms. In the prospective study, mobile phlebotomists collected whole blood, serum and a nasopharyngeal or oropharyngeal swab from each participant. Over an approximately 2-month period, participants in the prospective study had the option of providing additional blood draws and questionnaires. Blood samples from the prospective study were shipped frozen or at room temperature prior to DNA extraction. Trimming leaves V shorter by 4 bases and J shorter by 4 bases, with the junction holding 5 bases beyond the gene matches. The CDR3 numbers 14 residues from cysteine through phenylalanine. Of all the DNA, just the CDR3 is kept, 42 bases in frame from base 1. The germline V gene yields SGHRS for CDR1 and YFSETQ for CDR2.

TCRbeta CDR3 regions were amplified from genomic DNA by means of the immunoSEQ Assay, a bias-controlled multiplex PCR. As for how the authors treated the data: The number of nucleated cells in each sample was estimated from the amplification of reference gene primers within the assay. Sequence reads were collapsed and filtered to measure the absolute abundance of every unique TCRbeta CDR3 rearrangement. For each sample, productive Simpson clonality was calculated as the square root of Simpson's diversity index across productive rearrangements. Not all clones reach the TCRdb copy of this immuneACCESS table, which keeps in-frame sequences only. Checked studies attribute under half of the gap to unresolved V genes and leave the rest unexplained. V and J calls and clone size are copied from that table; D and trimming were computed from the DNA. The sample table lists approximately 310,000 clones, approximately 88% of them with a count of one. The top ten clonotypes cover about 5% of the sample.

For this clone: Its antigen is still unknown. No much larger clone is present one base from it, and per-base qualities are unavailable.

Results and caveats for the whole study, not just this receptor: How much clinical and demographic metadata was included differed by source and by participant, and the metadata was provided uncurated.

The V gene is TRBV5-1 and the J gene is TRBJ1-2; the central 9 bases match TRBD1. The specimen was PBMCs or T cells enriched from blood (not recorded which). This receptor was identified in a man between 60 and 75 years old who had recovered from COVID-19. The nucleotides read TGCGCCAGCAGCCCAGGACAGGGGCTCTATGGCTACACCTTC. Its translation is CASSPGQGLYGYTF.